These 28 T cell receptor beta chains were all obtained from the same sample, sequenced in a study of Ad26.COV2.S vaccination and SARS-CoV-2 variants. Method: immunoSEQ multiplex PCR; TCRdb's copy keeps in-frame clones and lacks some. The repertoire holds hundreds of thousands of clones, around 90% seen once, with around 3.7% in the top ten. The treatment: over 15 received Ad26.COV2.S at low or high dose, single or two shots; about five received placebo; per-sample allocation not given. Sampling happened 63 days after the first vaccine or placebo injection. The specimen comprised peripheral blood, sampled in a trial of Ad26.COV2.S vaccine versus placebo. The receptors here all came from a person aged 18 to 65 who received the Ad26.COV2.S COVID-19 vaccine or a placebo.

CDR3 region: CASSFSGGARETQYF. DNA for the CDR3: TGTGCCAGCAGCTTTAGCGGGGGGGCCCGTGAGACCCAGTACTTC. The chain recombines TRBV5-4 with TRBJ2-5, with TRBD2 matching 11 bases. CDR1 is SGHNT and CDR2 is YYREEE in the germline V gene (reference sequence). The CDR3 loop spans 15 amino acids. Germline trimming cut 2 bases from V and 5 bases from J; bases unmatched to any gene: 5. Based on the CDR3 plus reference TRBV5-4 and TRBJ2-5, the full variable domain is ETGVTQSPTHLIKTRGQQVTLRCSSQSGHNTVSWYQQALGQGPQFIFQYYREEENGRGNFPPRFSGLQFPNYSSELNVNALELDDSALYLCASSFSGGARETQYFGPGTRLLVL.

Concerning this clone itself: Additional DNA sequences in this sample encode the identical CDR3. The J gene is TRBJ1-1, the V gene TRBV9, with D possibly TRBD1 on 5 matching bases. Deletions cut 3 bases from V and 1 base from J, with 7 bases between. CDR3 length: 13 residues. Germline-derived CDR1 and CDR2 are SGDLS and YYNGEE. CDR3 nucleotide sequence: TGTGCCAGCAGCGAGACAGAGAACACTGAAGCTTTCTTT. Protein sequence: CASSETENTEAFF. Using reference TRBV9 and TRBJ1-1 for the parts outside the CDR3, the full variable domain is DSGVTQTPKHLITATGQRVTLRCSPRSGDLSVYWYQQSLDQGLQFLIQYYNGEERAKGNILERFSAQQFPDLHSELNLSSLELGDSALYFCASSETENTEAFFGQGTRLTVV.

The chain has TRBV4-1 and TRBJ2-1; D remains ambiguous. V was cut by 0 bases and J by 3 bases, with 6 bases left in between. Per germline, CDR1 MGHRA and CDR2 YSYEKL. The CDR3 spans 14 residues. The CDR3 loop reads CASSQEPVYNEQFF. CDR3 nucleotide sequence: TGCGCCAGCAGCCAAGAACCAGTCTACAATGAGCAGTTCTTC.

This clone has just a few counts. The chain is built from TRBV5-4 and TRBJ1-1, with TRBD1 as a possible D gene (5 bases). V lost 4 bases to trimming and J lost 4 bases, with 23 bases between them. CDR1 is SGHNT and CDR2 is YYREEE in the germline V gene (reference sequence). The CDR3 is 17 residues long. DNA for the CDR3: TGTGCCAGCAGCCCCGTTGCGGGACCATATCCAGGCACTGAAGCTTTCTTT. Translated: CASSPVAGPYPGTEAFF.

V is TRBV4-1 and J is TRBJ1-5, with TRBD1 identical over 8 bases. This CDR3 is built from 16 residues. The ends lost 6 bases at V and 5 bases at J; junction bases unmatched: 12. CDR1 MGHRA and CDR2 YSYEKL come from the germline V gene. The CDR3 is CASSKKGQGRDQPQHF. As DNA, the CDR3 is TGCGCCAGCAGTAAAAAAGGACAGGGACGCGATCAGCCCCAGCATTTT.

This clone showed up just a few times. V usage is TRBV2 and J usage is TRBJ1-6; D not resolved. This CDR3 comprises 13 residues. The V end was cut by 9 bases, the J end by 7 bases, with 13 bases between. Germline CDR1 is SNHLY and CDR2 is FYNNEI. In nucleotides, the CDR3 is TGTGCCAGACGGGCCCTGTTCAATTCACCCCTCCACTTT. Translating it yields CARRALFNSPLHF.

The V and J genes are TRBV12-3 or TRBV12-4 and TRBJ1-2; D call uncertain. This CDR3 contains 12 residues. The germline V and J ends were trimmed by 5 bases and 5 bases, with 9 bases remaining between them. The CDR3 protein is CASSNPTYGYTF. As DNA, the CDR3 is TGTGCCAGCAGTAATCCGACTTATGGCTACACCTTC.

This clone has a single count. The CDR3: CASSQGPNYGYTF. CDR3 DNA: TGTGCCAGCAGCCAGGGGCCTAACTATGGCTACACCTTC. V usage is TRBV3-1 (or the pseudogene TRBV3-2) and J usage is TRBJ1-2; D perhaps matches TRBD1 (5 bases). The V gene lost 3 bases and the J gene lost 0 bases, with 5 bases spanning the gap. Germline V gene sequence: CDR1 LGHDT, CDR2 YNNKEL (reference sequence). The CDR3 is made up of 13 amino acids.

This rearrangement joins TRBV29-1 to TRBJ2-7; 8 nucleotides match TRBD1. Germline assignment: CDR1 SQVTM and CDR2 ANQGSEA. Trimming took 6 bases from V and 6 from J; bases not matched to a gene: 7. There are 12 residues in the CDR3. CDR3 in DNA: TGCAGCGTGACAGAGACAGGGGTCGAGCAGTACTTC. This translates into CSVTETGVEQYF.

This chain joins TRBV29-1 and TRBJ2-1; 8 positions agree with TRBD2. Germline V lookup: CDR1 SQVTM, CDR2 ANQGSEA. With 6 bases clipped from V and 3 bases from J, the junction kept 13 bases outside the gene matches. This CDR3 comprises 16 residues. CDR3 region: CSVLGLGLANYNEQFF. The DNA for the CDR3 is TGCAGCGTCCTTGGACTCGGACTAGCAAACTACAATGAGCAGTTCTTC.

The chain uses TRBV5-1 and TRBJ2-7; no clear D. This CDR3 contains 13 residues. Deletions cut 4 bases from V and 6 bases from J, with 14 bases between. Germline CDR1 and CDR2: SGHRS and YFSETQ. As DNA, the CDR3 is TGCGCCAGCAGCCTAAATTTGGCAGGCGAGCAGTACTTC. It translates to CASSLNLAGEQYF.

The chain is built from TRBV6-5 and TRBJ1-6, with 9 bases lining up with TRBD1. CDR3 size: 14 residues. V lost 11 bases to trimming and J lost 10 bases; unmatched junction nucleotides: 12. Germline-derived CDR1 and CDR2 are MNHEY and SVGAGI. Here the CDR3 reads CAARRDRVASPLHF. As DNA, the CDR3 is TGTGCCGCCCGCCGGGACAGGGTGGCCTCACCCCTCCACTTT.

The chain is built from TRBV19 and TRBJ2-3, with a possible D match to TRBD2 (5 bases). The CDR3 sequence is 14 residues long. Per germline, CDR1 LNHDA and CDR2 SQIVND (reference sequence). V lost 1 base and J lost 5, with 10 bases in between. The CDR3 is CASSIVGVGDTQYF. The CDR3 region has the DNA TGTGCCAGTAGTATAGTCGGGGTCGGAGATACGCAGTATTTT.

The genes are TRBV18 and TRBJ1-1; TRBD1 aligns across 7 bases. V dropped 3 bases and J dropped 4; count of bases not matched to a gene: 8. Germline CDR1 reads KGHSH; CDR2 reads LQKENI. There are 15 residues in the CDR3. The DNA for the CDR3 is TGTGCCAGCTCACCGCGGGACAGCAGCGGCACTGAAGCTTTCTTT. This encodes CASSPRDSSGTEAFF.

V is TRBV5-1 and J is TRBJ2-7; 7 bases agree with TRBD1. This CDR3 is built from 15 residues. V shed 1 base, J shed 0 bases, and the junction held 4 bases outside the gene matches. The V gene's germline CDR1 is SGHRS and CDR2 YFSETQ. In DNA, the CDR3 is TGCGCCAGCAGCTTGAGGGGGACAGCCTCCTACGAGCAGTACTTC. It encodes CASSLRGTASYEQYF.

CDR3 nucleotides: TGTGCCAGCAACCCATCGGGACAGGACTATGGCTACACCTTC. Residues: CASNPSGQDYGYTF. The chain combines TRBV2 with TRBJ1-2, with 8 nucleotides matching TRBD1. J gave up 3 bases and V 7 bases, and 7 bases lay outside the gene matches. The CDR3 runs to 14 residues. Germline-derived CDR1 and CDR2 are SNHLY and FYNNEI.

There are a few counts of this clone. CDR3 nucleotide sequence: TGTGCCAGTAGTAGCCCGACAGGGGGCCTTTCCAATCAGCCCCAGCATTTT. Its protein is CASSSPTGGLSNQPQHF. The chain links TRBV19 to TRBJ1-5; 10 positions match TRBD1. The V gene end was trimmed by 4 bases and the J gene end by 3 bases; junction bases not matched to a gene: 9. The germline gives CDR1 LNHDA, CDR2 SQIVND (reference sequence). CDR3 length: 17 amino acids.

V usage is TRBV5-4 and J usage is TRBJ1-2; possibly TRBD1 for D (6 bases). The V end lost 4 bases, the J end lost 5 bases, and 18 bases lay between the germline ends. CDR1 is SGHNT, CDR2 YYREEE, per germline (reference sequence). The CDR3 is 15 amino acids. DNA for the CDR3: TGTGCCAGCAGCACCCCCGGACAGCCAAAGTATGGCTACACCTTC. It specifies CASSTPGQPKYGYTF.

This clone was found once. CDR3 in amino acids: CASSLEGAATNEKLFF. CDR3 bases: TGTGCCAGCAGCTTAGAAGGGGCCGCAACTAATGAAAAACTGTTTTTT. The V call is TRBV7-9, the J call TRBJ1-4; tentative D call: TRBD1 (5 bases). The CDR3 has 16 amino acids. Per the germline V gene, CDR1 is SEHNR and CDR2 is FQNEAQ (reference sequence). V dropped 1 base and J dropped 0 bases, with 9 bases sitting between them.

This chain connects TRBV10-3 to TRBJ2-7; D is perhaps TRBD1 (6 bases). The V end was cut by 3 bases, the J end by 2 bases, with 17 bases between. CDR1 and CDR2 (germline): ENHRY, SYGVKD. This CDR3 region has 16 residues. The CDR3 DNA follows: TGTGCCATCAGTGACTTAACGCAGGGGATTACCTACGAGCAGTACTTC. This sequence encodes CAISDLTQGITYEQYF.

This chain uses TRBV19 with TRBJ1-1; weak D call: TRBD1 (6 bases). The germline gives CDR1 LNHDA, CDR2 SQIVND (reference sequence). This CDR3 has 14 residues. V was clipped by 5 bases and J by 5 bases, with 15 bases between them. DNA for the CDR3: TGTGCCAGTAGTCCCCAGGGGTATGGGACTGAAGCTTTCTTT. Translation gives CASSPQGYGTEAFF. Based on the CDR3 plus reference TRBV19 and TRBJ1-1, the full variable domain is DGGITQSPKYLFRKEGQNVTLSCEQNLNHDAMYWYRQDPGQGLRLIYYSQIVNDFQKGDIAEGYSVSREKKESFPLTVTSAQKNPTAFYLCASSPQGYGTEAFFGQGTRLTVV.

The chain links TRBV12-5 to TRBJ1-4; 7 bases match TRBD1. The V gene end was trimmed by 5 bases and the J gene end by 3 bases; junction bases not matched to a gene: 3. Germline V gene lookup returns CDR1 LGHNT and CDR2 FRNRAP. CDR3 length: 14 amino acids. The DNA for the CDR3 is TGTGCTAGTGGTGACGGGACAGCTAATGAAAAACTGTTTTTT. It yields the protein CASGDGTANEKLFF.

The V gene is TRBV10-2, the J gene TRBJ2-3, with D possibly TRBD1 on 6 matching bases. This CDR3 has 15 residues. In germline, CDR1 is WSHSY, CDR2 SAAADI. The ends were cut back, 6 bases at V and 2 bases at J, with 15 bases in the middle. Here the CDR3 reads CASRVGAGNTDTQYF. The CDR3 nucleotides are TGCGCCAGCAGAGTGGGGGCAGGGAACACAGATACGCAGTATTTT.

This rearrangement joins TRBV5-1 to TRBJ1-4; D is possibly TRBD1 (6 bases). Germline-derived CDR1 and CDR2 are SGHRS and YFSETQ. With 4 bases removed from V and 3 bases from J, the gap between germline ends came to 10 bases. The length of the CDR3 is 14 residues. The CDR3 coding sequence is TGCGCCAGCAGCGTGGGGGGGCCTAATGAAAAACTGTTTTTT. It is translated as CASSVGGPNEKLFF.

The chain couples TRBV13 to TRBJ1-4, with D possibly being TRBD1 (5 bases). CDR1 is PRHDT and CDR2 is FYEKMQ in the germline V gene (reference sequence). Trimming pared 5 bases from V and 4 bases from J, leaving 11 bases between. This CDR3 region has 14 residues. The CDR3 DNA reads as TGTGCCAGCAGCCCCGGGACCGATAATGAAAAACTGTTTTTT. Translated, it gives CASSPGTDNEKLFF.

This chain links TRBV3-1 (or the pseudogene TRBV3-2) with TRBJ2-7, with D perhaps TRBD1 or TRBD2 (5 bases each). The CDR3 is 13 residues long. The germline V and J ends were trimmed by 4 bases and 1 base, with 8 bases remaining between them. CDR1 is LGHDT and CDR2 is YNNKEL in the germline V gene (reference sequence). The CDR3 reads CASSRDLSYEQYF. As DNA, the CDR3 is TGTGCCAGCAGCCGGGACCTTTCCTACGAGCAGTACTTC.

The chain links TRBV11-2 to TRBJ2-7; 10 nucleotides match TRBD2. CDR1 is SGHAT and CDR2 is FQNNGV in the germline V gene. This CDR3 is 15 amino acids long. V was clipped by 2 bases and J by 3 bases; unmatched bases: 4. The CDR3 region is CASSLTTSGDYEQYF. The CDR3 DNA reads TGTGCCAGCAGCTTAACCACTAGCGGGGACTACGAGCAGTACTTC.

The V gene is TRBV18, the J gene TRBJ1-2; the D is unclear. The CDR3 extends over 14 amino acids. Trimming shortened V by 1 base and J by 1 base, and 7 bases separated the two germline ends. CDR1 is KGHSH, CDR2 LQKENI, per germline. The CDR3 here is CASSPQNGNYGYTF. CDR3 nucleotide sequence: TGTGCCAGCTCACCACAGAACGGTAACTATGGCTACACCTTC.